This TCR beta chain was recovered during a study of T-cell memory formation after mild COVID-19. MiXCR, applied by TCRdb to the 5' RACE reads, yields one record per CDR3 protein. The sample has about 500,000 distinct CDR3 sequences; approximately 20% are singletons. V lost 6 bases and J 5 bases, leaving 19 bases between the germline ends. The CDR3 covers 15 residues. Sequenced input: PBMCs or a T cell subset sorted from them (not recorded which). This chain uses TRBV12-3 or TRBV12-4 with TRBJ1-2, with D possibly matching TRBD1 (5 bases). The receptor's source is an adult woman who had mild COVID-19 (a few samples of this study predate the infection). Cell type and time point are not known. The CDR3 region has the DNA TGTGCCAGCAGCCCTACTGGGCGTCGGGGGTATGGCTACACCTTC. It translates to CASSPTGRRGYGYTF.